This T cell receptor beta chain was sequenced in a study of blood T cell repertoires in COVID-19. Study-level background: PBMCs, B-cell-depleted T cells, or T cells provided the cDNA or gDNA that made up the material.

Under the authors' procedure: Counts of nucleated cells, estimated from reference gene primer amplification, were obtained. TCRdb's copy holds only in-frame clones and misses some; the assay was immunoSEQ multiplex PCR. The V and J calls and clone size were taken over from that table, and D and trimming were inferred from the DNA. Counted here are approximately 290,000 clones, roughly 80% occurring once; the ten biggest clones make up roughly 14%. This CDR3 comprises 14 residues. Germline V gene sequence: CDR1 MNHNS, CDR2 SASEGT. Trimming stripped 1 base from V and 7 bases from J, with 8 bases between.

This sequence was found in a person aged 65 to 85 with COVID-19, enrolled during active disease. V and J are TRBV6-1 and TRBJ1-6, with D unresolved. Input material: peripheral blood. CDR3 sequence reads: CASSEGPGNSPLHF. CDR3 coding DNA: TGTGCCAGCAGTGAAGGGCCTGGCAATTCACCCCTCCACTTT.